These T cell receptor beta chains were read from a single sample in a study of T cells after yellow fever vaccination. TCRdb re-called the 5' RACE reads through MiXCR, storing one row per CDR3 protein. The sample lists 170,000 or so distinct CDR3 sequences; approximately 6.2% were seen once. The sequencing here drew on CD4+ T cells sorted from PBMCs, taken on the day of the first yellow fever vaccination. Receptors were obtained from a man between 18 and 35 years old who received the YFV17D yellow fever vaccine. Both conserved end residues are part of each CDR3. The order of the fields is V gene, D gene, clone size, CDR3 length, J gene, CDR3 DNA, CDR3 protein. D genes are given only for firm matches. Part of the rows lack a size; the others show once, few, many or a class for expanded clones.

TRBV11-2	NA	few	16	TRBJ2-3	TGTGCCAGCAGCTTCACCCCCGGACATAGCACAGATACGCAGTATTTT	CASSFTPGHSTDTQYF
TRBV7-2	NA	few	15	TRBJ2-3	TGTGCCAGCAGCTTGCAGGCAGGCGGGACAGATACGCAGTATTTT	CASSLQAGGTDTQYF
TRBV20-1	TRBD2	many	15	TRBJ2-5	TGCAGTGCTAGTAGTGTAGCGGGGGGGCAAGAGACCCAGTACTTC	CSASSVAGGQETQYF
TRBV9	NA	NA	14	TRBJ2-3	TGTGCCAGCAGCCCCCCCGTAATGGTAGATACGCAGTATTTT	CASSPPVMVDTQYF
TRBV9	NA	many	14	TRBJ2-3	TGTGCCAGCAGCGTAGTACCCAACACAGATACGCAGTATTTT	CASSVVPNTDTQYF
TRBV20-1	TRBD2	many	14	TRBJ2-3	TGCAGTGCTAGCGGAGGAGCGGGGTTGGATACGCAGTATTTT	CSASGGAGLDTQYF
TRBV12-3/TRBV12-4	TRBD2	many	17	TRBJ2-1	TGTGCCAGCAGTGACCTCCCTCGGGCGGGGGGCTTCAATGAGCAGTTCTTC	CASSDLPRAGGFNEQFF
TRBV4-2	TRBD2	few	18	TRBJ2-7	TGTGCCAGCAGCCGACGACTAGCGGGGCAGTCCGAGTCCTACGAGCAGTACTTC	CASSRRLAGQSESYEQYF
TRBV12-3/TRBV12-4	NA	many	14	TRBJ1-5	TGTGCCAGCAGGAGTGGGGTTAGCAATCAGCCCCAGCATTTT	CASRSGVSNQPQHF
TRBV7-2	NA	many	14	TRBJ2-3	TGTGCCAGCAGCTTAGCGCCGGGCACAGATACGCAGTATTTT	CASSLAPGTDTQYF
TRBV9	TRBD1	many	14	TRBJ1-1	TGTGCCAGCACTCGACAGGGGGTGGAGGGTGAAGCTTTCTTT	CASTRQGVEGEAFF
TRBV5-1	TRBD2	NA	20	TRBJ2-4	TGCGCCAGCAGCTGGAAGAATCCGGGACTAGCGGGGGCCCGAGGAAACATTCAGTACTTC	CASSWKNPGLAGARGNIQYF
TRBV14	NA	NA	15	TRBJ2-6	TGTGCCAGCAGCCCGGGACACTCTGGGGCCAACGTCCTGACTTTC	CASSPGHSGANVLTF
TRBV7-9	NA	few	15	TRBJ2-3	TGTGCCAGCAGCTTAGCGAGGGTACCGACAGATACGCAGTATTTT	CASSLARVPTDTQYF
TRBV27	NA	many	11	TRBJ2-1	TGTGCCAGCCGAAGGTACGATGAGCAGTTCTTC	CASRRYDEQFF
TRBV5-1	TRBD2	NA	14	TRBJ2-1	TGCGCCAGCAGCTTCGCTAGCGGGGGGACAGAGCAGTTCTTC	CASSFASGGTEQFF
TRBV27	TRBD2	many	16	TRBJ2-5	TGTGCCAGCAGTCCGGGGGCGGGGGGAAACGGAGAGACCCAGTACTTC	CASSPGAGGNGETQYF
TRBV7-2	NA	many	14	TRBJ2-4	TGTGCCAGCAGCTTAGGGCGGGGATTGAACATTCAGTACTTC	CASSLGRGLNIQYF